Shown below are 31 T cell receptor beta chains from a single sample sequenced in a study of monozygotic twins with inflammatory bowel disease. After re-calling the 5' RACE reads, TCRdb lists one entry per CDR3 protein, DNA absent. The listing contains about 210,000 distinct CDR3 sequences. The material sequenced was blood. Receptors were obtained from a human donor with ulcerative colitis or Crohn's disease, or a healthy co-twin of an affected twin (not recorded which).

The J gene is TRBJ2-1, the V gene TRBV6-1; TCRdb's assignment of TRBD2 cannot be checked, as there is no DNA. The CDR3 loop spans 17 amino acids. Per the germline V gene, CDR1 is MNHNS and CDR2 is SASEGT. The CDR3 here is CASLRTSGRLRNNEQFF.

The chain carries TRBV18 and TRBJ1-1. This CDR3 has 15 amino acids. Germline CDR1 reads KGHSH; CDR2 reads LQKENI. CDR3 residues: CASSPPRSMNTEAFF. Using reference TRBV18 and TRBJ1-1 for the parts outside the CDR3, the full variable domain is NAGVMQNPRHLVRRRGQEARLRCSPMKGHSHVYWYRQLPEEGLKFMVYLQKENIIDESGMPKERFSAEFPKEGPSILRIQQVVRGDSAAYFCASSPPRSMNTEAFFGQGTRLTVV.

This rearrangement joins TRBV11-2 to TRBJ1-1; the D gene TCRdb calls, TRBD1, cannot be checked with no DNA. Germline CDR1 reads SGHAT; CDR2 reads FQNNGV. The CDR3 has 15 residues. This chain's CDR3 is CASTPGGTGNTEAFF.

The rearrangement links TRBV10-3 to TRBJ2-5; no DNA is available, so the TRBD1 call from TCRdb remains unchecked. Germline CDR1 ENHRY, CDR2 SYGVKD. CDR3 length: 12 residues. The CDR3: CAISGQGLTQYF.

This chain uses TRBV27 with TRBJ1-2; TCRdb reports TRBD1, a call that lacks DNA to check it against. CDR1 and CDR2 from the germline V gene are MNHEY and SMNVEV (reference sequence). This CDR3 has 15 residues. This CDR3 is CASSLLGQGVGGYTF.

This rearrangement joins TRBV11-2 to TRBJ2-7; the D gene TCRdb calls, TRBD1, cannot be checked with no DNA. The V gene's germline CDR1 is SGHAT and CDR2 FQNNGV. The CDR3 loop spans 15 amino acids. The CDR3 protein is CASSHWGGRTYEQYF.

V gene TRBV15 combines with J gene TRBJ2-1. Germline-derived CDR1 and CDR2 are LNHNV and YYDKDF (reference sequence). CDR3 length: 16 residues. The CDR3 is CATSRVLGISYNEQFF.

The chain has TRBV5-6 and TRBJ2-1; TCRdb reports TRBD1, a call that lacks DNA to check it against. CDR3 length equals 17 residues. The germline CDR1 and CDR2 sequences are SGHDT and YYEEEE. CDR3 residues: CASSKGPLADSYNEQFF.

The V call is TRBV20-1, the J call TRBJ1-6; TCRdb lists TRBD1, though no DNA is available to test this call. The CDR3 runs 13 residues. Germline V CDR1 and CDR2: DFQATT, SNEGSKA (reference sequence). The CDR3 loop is CSATGWANSPLHF.

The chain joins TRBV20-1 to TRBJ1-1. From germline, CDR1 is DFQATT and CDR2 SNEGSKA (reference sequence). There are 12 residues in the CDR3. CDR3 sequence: CSARTSSTEAFF.

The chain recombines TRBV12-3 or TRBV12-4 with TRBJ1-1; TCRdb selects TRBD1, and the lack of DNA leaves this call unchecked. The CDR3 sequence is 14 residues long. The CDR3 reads CASSSRGRGPEAFF.

The CDR3 protein is CASSLGLGGNSYNEQFF. J is TRBJ2-1 and V is TRBV7-2; absent DNA, TCRdb's TRBD2 call cannot be checked. The CDR3 covers 17 residues. The V gene's germline CDR1 is SGHTA and CDR2 FQGNSA.

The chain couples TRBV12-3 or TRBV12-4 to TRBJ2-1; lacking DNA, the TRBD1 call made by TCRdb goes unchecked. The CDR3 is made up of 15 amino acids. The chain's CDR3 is CASSSKGGFYNEQFF.

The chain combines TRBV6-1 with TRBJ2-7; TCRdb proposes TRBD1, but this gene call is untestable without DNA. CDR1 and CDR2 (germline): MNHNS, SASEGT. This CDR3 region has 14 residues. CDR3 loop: CASSPIRVGYEQYF.

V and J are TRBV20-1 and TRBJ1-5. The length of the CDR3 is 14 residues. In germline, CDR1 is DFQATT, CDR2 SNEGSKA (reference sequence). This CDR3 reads CSAWQGQVNQPQHF.

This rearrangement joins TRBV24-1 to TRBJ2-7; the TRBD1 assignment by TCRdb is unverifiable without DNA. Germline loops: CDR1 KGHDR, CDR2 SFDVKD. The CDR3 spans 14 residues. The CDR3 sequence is CATSELQTGDEQYF.

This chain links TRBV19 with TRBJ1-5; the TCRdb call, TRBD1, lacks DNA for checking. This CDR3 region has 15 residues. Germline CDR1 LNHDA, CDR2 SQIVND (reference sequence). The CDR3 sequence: CASTRQGISNQPQHF. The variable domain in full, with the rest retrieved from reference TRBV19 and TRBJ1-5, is DGGITQSPKYLFRKEGQNVTLSCEQNLNHDAMYWYRQDPGQGLRLIYYSQIVNDFQKGDIAEGYSVSREKKESFPLTVTSAQKNPTAFYLCASTRQGISNQPQHFGDGTRLSIL.

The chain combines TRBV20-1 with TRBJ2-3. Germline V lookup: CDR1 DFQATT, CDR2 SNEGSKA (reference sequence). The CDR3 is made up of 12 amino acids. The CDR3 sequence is CSVDFGTDTQYF.

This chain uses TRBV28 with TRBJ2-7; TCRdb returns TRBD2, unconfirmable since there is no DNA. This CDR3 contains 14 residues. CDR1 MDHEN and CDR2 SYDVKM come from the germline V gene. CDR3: CASSLAPAPYEQYF. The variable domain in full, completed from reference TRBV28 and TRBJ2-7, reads DVKVTQSSRYLVKRTGEKVFLECVQDMDHENMFWYRQDPGLGLRLIYFSYDVKMKEKGDIPEGYSVSREKKERFSLILESASTNQTSMYLCASSLAPAPYEQYFGPGTRLTVT.

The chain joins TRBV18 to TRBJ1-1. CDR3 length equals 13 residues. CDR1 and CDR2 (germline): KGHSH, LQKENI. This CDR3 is CASSNVMNTEAFF. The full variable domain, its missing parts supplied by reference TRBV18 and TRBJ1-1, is NAGVMQNPRHLVRRRGQEARLRCSPMKGHSHVYWYRQLPEEGLKFMVYLQKENIIDESGMPKERFSAEFPKEGPSILRIQQVVRGDSAAYFCASSNVMNTEAFFGQGTRLTVV.

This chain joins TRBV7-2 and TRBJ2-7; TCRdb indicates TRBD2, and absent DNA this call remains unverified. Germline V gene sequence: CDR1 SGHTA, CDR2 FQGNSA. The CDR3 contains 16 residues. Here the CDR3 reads CASSLDSGYSSYEQYF.

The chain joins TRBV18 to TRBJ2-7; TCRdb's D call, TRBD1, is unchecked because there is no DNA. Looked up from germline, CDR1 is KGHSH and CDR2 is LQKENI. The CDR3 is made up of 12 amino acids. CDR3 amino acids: CASSRTNYEQYF.

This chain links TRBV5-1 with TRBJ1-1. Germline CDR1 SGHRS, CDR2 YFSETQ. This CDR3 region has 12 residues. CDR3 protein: CASSLAGDEAFF.

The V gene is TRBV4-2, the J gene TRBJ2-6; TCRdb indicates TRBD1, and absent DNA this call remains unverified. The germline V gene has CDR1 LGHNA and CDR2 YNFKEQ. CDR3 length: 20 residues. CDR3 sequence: CASSQAVPGQVRSGANVLTF.

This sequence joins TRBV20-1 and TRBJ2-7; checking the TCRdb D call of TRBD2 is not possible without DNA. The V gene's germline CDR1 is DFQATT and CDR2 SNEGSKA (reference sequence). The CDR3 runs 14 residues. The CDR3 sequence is CSAGTGTSAYEQYF.

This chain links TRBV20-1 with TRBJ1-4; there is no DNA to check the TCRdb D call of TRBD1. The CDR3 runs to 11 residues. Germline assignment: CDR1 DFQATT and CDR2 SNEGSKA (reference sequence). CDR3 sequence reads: CSARDLEGVFF.

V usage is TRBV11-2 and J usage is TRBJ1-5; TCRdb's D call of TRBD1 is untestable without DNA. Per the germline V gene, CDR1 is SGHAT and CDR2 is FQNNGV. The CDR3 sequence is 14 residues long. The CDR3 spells CASSVLPGGQPQHF.

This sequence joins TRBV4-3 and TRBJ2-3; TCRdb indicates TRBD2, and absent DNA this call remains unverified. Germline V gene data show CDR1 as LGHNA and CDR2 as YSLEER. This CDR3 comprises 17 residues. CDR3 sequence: CASSRGLAEALPDTQYF.

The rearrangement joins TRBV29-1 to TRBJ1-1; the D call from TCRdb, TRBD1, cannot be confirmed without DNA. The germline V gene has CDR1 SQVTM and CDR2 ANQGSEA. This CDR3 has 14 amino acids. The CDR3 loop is CSVELPGTYTEAFF.

The CDR3 is CASSLNRGYEQYF. V is TRBV7-2 and J is TRBJ2-7; absent DNA, TCRdb's TRBD1 call cannot be checked. CDR1 is SGHTA, CDR2 FQGNSA, per germline. The CDR3 loop spans 13 amino acids.

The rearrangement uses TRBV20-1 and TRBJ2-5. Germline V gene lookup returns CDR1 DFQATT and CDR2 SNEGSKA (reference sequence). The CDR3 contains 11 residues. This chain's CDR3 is CSVQPQETQYF.